This T cell receptor beta chain originates from a study of PD-1 blockade in mismatch repair-deficient tumors. The TCR-sequenced patients were a few responders to pembrolizumab. Losses at the gene ends were 5 bases for V and 8 bases for J; bases not matched to a gene: 8. Germline values: CDR1 SNHLY, CDR2 FYNNEI. The CDR3 spans 14 residues. The data were produced by immunoSEQ multiplex PCR, yet TCRdb's version contains in-frame clones alone and is incomplete. The sample lists thousands of clones, about 85% occurring once. This material consisted of PBMCs, taken 46 weeks after starting pembrolizumab. The receptor's source is an adult with mismatch repair-deficient cancer. The genes are TRBV2 and TRBJ1-4; TRBD1 matches at 7 bases. As DNA, the CDR3 is TGTGCCAGCAGTCCCGACAGGGTCGGAGAAAAACTGTTTTTT. It translates to CASSPDRVGEKLFF.